The clone carrying this T cell receptor beta chain was counted only a few times. No antigen is known for it. The sample is drawn from a study of T cells in Graves' hyperthyroidism and ophthalmopathy. Findings of the study overall: The authors' 13 V-J model separated ophthalmopathy from stable hyperthyroidism.

Template material for amplifying TCR beta CDR3 regions consisted of RNA transcripts. The HTBI primer set drove a first-round RT-PCR of the TCR CDR3. TCRdb ran MiXCR on the multiplex PCR reads and lists one entry per CDR3 protein. The profile shows hundreds of thousands of distinct CDR3 sequences, approximately 22% of them singletons. The CDR3 extends over 15 amino acids. V lost 0 bases and J 0 bases, leaving 9 bases between the germline ends. Germline V gene sequence: CDR1 SGHVS, CDR2 FNYEAQ. On the basis of clinical symptoms, serum thyroxine and TRAb, thyroid ultrasound and orbital computed tomography, diagnoses were made.

The TCR sequence derives from an older woman with Graves' ophthalmopathy. Sequenced material: blood. The rearrangement uses TRBV7-6 and TRBJ2-7; no reliable D call. CDR3 region: CASSLAKWYSYEQYF. In DNA form, the CDR3 reads TGTGCCAGCAGCTTAGCGAAGTGGTACTCCTACGAGCAGTACTTC.